The T cell receptor beta chain described here comes from a study of blood T cell repertoires in COVID-19. Study-level information: The United States, Italy and Spain were the sources of the acute and convalescent COVID-19 samples.

This CDR3 contains 14 residues. Germline V lookup: CDR1 ENHRY, CDR2 SYGVKD. V trimming: 9 bases; J trimming: 7 bases; junction bases outside the gene matches: 10. Under the authors' procedure: Researchers report that nucleated cell counts were estimated from reference gene primer amplification. Libraries were prepared by immunoSEQ multiplex PCR; TCRdb keeps only in-frame clonotypes and omits some of them. The DNA was the basis for D and trimming; V, J and clone size are from that table. The data contain about 400,000 clones, 85% to 90% of them singletons. The count of this clone is one. This receptor was identified in a woman in her thirties who had recovered from COVID-19. The sample taken for sequencing was PBMCs or T cells enriched from blood (not recorded which). The chain is built from TRBV10-3 and TRBJ2-1; 9 bases are shared with TRBD1. The CDR3 coding sequence is TGTGCCATTCATCCCGGGACAGGGAGAAATGAGCAGTTCTTC. Its protein product is CAIHPGTGRNEQFF.